This T cell receptor beta chain was recovered during a study of Ad26.COV2.S vaccination and SARS-CoV-2 variants. The treatment here: about 20 received Ad26.COV2.S at low or high dose, single or two shots; several received placebo; per-sample allocation not given. Samples came from day 63 after the first vaccine or placebo injection. This clone was seen a few times. This CDR3 comprises 14 residues. Germline V gene lookup returns CDR1 PRHDT and CDR2 FYEKMQ (reference sequence). The V segment lost 0 bases and the J segment 7 bases; nucleotides outside the gene matches: 1. TCRdb keeps only in-frame clones here, not all; method: immunoSEQ multiplex PCR. Altogether fewer than 900,000 clones are present, around 89% being singletons, with the ten largest covering roughly 1.5%.

The chain recombines TRBV13 with TRBJ1-5, with TRBD1 matching 9 bases. Sequencing was performed on peripheral blood, taken in a trial of Ad26.COV2.S vaccine versus placebo. This sequence originates from a person between 18 and 59 years old who received the Ad26.COV2.S COVID-19 vaccine or a placebo. The CDR3 DNA reads TGTGCCAGCAGCTTAGGAGGACAGGGGCAGCCCCAGCATTTT. Its protein is CASSLGGQGQPQHF.